This T cell receptor beta chain emerged from a study of T cells of healthy individuals. The junction had 5 bases not matched to a gene; V was cut back by 1 base and J by 4 bases. The CDR3 spans 14 residues. Germline CDR1 is DFQATT and CDR2 is SNEGSKA (reference sequence). One entry per CDR3 protein results from TCRdb running MiXCR on the 5' RACE reads. The table shows 50,000 to 55,000 distinct CDR3 sequences, with over 12% occurring only once. V is TRBV20-1 and J is TRBJ2-5; 8 positions match TRBD2. This sequence was found in a human donor in good health. The DNA for the CDR3 is TGCAGTGCTAGAGGGGATAGCGGGGTAGAGACCCAGTACTTC. Protein product: CSARGDSGVETQYF.